The rows below give T cell receptor beta chains drawn from one sample of a study of cytomegalovirus exposure and HLA in healthy donors. This table comes from immunoSEQ multiplex PCR, and its TCRdb copy is limited to in-frame clones, with some not included. The sample has some 180,000 clones, about three quarters seen once. The specimen was PBMCs. These receptors were taken from a young woman in good health and CMV-seronegative. Both conserved end residues are trimmed from each CDR3.

J gene | V gene | CDR3 protein
TRBJ1-1 | TRBV9 | ASSGGPTGISAEAF
TRBJ2-3 | TRBV6-5 | ASSYSLSTDTQY
TRBJ2-5 | TRBV5-4 | ASSPRQGGETQY
TRBJ2-3 | TRBV11-3 | ASSKQGYSTDTQY
TRBJ2-2 | TRBV27 | ASSGRGYTGELF
TRBJ1-1 | TRBV6-5 | ASSRQGQTEAF
TRBJ2-7 | TRBV11-3 | ASSPWDSPYEQY
TRBJ2-3 | TRBV7-8 | ASKGTSGELSTDTQY
TRBJ2-5 | TRBV18 | ASGEETQY
TRBJ1-1 | TRBV7-2 | ASSQQGRRTEAF
TRBJ2-1 | TRBV19 | ASSRSGGSYNEQF
TRBJ2-1 | TRBV6-5 | ASSPLGPYNEQF
TRBJ2-2 | TRBV27 | ASSPGPPGGANTGELF
TRBJ2-1 | TRBV19 | ASSIVRQHNEQF
TRBJ1-5 | TRBV27 | ASSPSGTAYSNQPQH
TRBJ2-5 | TRBV15 | ATPGRQETQY
TRBJ2-3 | TRBV14 | ASSQDLVGLWQPDTQY
TRBJ1-2 | TRBV27 | ASSFQGTYGYT
TRBJ2-5 | TRBV7-2 | ASSYRAGGPETQY
TRBJ1-1 | TRBV19 | ASRGTGGGRNTEAF
TRBJ2-1 | TRBV30 | AWSVLRTNNEQF
TRBJ1-2 | TRBV5-4 | ASSLNENYGYT
TRBJ1-2 | TRBV5-5 | ASSLLLTGTYGYT
TRBJ2-7 | TRBV4-1 | ASSHHGTGDGEQY
TRBJ1-1 | TRBV7-9 | ASSLVGTGNTEAF
TRBJ1-5 | TRBV5-6 | ASSPAGNQPQH
TRBJ2-7 | TRBV2 | ATVVDAGANLSYEQY
TRBJ1-1 | TRBV19 | ASTNPSGGNTEAF
TRBJ2-1 | TRBV29-1 | SVASGPHNEQF
TRBJ1-1 | TRBV2 | ASSQQGNTEAF
TRBJ1-1 | TRBV7-2 | ASSFRELRTEAF
TRBJ1-6 | TRBV5-4 | ASSLGTARYNSPLH
TRBJ1-5 | TRBV6-1 | ASTWDSRNQPQH
TRBJ1-2 | TRBV28 | ASSSAGERRGYT
TRBJ2-3 | TRBV9 | ASSVEAELGTDTQY
TRBJ2-5 | TRBV5-6 | ASSLWASGRVQETQY
TRBJ1-4 | TRBV6-1 | ASRAGIYEKLF
TRBJ1-2 | TRBV7-2 | ASSPAGNYGYT
TRBJ2-7 | TRBV6-5 | ASSPSMASYEQY
TRBJ1-5 | TRBV6-5 | ASSYSGVGNQPQH
TRBJ2-5 | TRBV2 | ASSADRAGETQY
TRBJ2-7 | TRBV10-2 | ATALQGGNYEQY
TRBJ1-5 | TRBV19 | ASSNTGGNQPQH
TRBJ2-7 | TRBV14 | ASSHGTPSSEQY
TRBJ2-7 | TRBV10-1 | ASSESNYEQY
TRBJ2-7 | TRBV6-1 | AIHSITYEQY
TRBJ1-2 | TRBV5-1 | ASSSLAGQGVGYGYT
TRBJ1-2 | TRBV7-2 | ASSYRVEYGYT
TRBJ1-2 | TRBV29-1 | SVEIRNGYT
TRBJ2-1 | TRBV29-1 | SVSTGVIYNEQF
TRBJ2-7 | TRBV27 | ASSLSVPSDYPYEQY
TRBJ2-7 | TRBV11-2 | ASSQNLGGSYEQY